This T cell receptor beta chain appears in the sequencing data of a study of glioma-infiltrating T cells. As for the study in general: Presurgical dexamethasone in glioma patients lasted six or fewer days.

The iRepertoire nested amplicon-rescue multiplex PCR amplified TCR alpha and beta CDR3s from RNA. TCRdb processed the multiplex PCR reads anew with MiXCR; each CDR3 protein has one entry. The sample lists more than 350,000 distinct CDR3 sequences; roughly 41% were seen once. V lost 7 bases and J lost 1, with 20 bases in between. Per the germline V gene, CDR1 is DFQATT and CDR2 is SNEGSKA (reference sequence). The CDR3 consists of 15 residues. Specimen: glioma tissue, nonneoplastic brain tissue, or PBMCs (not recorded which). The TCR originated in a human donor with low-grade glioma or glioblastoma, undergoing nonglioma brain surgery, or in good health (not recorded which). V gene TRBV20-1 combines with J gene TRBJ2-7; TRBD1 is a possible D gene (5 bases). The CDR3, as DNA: TGCAGTGGTAGGGGTCTACCGGGCCTTTCCTACGAGCAGTACTTC. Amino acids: CSGRGLPGLSYEQYF.